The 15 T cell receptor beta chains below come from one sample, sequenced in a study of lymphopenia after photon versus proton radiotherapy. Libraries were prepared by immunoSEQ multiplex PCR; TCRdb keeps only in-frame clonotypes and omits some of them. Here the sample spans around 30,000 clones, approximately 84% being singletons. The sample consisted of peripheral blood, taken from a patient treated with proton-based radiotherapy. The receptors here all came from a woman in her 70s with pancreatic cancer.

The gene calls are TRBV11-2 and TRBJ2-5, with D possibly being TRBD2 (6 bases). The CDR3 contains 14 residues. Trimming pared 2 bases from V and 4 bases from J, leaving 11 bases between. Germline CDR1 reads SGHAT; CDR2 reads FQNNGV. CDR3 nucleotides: TGTGCCAGCAGCTTACTAGCGTCCGTAGAGACCCAGTACTTC. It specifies CASSLLASVETQYF.

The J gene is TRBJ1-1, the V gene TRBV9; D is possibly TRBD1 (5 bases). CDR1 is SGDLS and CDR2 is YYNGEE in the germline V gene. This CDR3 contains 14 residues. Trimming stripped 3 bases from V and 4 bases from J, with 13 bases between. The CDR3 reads CASSGTRGVTEAFF. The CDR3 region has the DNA TGTGCCAGCAGCGGAACGCGGGGGGTCACTGAAGCTTTCTTT.

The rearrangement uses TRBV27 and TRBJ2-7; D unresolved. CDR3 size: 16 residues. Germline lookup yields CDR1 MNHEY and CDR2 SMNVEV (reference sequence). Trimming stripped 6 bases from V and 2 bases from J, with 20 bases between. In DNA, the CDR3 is TGTGCCAGCAGGACAAGGTGGCACTTGTACACCTACGAGCAGTACTTC. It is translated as CASRTRWHLYTYEQYF.

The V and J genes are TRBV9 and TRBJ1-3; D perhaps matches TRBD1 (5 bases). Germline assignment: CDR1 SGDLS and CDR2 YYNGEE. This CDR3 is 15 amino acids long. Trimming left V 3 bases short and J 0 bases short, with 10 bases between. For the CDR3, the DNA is TGTGCCAGCAGCGCCACAGGAGACTCTGGAAACACCATATATTTT. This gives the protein CASSATGDSGNTIYF.

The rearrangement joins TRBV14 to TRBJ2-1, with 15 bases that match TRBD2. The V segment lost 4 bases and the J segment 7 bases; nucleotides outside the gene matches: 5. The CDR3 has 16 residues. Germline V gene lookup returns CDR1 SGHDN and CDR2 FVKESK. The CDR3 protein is CASSRPGTSGGNEQFF. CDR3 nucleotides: TGTGCCAGCAGCCGACCCGGGACTAGCGGGGGGAATGAGCAGTTCTTC.

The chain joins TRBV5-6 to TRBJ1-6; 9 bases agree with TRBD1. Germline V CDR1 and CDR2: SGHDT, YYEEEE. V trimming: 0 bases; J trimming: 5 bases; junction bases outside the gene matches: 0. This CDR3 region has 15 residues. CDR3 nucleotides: TGTGCCAGCAGCTTGGGACAGGGGGATAATTCACCCCTCCACTTT. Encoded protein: CASSLGQGDNSPLHF.

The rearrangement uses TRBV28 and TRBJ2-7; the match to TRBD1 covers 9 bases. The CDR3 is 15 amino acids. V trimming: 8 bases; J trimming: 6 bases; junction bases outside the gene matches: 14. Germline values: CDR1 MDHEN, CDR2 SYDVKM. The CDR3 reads CASYRGDRVLGEQYF. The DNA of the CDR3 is TGTGCCAGCTACAGGGGGGACAGGGTCTTGGGCGAGCAGTACTTC.

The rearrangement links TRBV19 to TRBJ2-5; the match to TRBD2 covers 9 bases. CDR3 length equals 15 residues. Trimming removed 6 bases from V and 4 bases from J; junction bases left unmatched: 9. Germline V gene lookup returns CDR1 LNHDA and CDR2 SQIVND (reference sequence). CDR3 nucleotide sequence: TGTGCCAGTAGCCCCTCCTTACTAGCGGGAGAGACCCAGTACTTC. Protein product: CASSPSLLAGETQYF.

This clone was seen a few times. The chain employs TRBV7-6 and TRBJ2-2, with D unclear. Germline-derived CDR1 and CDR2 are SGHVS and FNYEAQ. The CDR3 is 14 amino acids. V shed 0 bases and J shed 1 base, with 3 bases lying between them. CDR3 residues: CASSLAENTGELFF. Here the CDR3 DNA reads TGTGCCAGCAGCTTAGCAGAGAACACCGGGGAGCTGTTTTTT.

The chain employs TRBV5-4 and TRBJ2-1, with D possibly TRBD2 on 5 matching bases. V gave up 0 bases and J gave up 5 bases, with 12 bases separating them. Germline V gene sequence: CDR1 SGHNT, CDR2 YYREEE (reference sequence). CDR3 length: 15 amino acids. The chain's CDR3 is CASSLDAGTHNEQFF. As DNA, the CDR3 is TGTGCCAGCAGCTTGGACGCGGGTACTCACAATGAGCAGTTCTTC.

CDR3 sequence: CASSLASGYNEQFF. The CDR3 bases are TGTGCCAGCAGCTTAGCTAGCGGCTACAATGAGCAGTTCTTC. The chain combines TRBV7-2 with TRBJ2-1; D possibly corresponds to TRBD2 (6 bases). This CDR3 has 14 residues. The V and J ends lost 0 bases and 3 bases respectively, with 6 bases between them. Germline CDR1 reads SGHTA; CDR2 reads FQGNSA.

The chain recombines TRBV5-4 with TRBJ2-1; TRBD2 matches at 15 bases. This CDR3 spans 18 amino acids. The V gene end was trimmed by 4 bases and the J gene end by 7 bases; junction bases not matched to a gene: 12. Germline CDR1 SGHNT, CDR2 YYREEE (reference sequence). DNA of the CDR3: TGTGCCAGCAGCGCGGGACTAGCGGGAGGCGGGGGCCAGAATGAGCAGTTCTTC. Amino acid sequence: CASSAGLAGGGGQNEQFF.

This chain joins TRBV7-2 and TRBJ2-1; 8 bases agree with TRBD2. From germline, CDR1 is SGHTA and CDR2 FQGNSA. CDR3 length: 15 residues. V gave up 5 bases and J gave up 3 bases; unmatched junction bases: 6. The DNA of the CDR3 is TGTGCCAGCAGCCCACAAGCGGGAGTCTACAATGAGCAGTTCTTC. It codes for CASSPQAGVYNEQFF.

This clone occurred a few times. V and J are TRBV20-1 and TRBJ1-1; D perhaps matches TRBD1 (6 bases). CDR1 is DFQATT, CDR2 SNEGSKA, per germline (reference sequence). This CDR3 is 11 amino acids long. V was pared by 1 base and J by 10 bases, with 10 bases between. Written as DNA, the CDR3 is TGCAGTGCTAGAGTAACCAGGGGAGCTTTCTTT. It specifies CSARVTRGAFF.

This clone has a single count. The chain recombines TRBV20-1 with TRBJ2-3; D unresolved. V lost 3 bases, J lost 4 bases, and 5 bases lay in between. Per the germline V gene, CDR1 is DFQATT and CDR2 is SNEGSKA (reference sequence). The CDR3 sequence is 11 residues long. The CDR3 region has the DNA TGCAGTGCTAGTGTGTCAGATACGCAGTATTTT. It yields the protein CSASVSDTQYF.